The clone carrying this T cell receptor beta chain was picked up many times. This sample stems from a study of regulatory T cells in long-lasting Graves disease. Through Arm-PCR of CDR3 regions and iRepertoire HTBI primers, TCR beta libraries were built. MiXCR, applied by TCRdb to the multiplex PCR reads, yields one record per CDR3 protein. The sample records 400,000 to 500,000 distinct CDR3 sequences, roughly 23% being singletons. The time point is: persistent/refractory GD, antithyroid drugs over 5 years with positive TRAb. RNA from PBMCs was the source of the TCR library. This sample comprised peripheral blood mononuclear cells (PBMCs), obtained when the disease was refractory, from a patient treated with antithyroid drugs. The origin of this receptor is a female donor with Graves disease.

DNA of the CDR3: TGTGCCAGCAGTTTAACAGGGGCGAACACTGAAGCTTTCTTT. Its translation: CASSLTGANTEAFF. V and J are TRBV27 and TRBJ1-1, with 7 bases that match TRBD1. Germline CDR1 reads MNHEY; CDR2 reads SMNVEV (reference sequence). The J segment lost 1 base and the V segment lost 2 bases, leaving 1 base of the junction unmatched. The CDR3 has 14 amino acids.